This T cell receptor (beta chain) was obtained from a study of long-term antiretroviral therapy in people with HIV. Study findings and constraints: Blood sampling spanned 2004 to 2017, possibly under older ART regimens. Every time point showed a repertoire led by clones expanded before ART. Repertoires in HIV (unlike those of controls) had narrower CDR3 length ranges.

This clone has only one observation. The antigen is unknown. The CDR3 extends over 14 amino acids. Germline V gene sequence: CDR1 KGHSH, CDR2 LQKENI. With V trimmed by 3 bases and J by 1 base, 2 bases remained unmatched. An immunoSEQ assay, version v3.0, was performed at survey level. The protocol was immunoSEQ multiplex PCR, while the TCRdb copy is restricted to in-frame clones and leaves out a portion. The sample has roughly 18,000 clones, roughly nine tenths seen once. Each HIV-infected participant was given treatment in the United States. The source of this sequence is a woman aged 40 to 50 with HIV. Sequencing was performed on unsorted PBMCs, taken 0.6 years after starting antiretroviral therapy. V is TRBV18 and J is TRBJ1-1; 7 positions agree with TRBD1. CDR3 in DNA: TGTGCCAGCTCACCCGACAGGGAGAACACTGAAGCTTTCTTT. Its protein product is CASSPDRENTEAFF.